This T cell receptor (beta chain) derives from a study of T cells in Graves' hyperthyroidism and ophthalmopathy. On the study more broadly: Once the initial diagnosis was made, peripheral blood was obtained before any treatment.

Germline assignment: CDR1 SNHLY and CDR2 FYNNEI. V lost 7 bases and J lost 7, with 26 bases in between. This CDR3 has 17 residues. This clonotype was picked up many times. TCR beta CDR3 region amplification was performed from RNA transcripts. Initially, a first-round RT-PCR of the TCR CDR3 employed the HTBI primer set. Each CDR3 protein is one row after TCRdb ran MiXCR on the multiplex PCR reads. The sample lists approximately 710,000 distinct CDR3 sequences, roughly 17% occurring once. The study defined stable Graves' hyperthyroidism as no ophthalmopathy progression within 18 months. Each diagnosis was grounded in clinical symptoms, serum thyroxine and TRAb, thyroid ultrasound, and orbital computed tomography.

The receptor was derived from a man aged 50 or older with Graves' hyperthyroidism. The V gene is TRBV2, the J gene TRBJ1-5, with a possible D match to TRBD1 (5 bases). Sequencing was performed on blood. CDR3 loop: CASKRWGVGNNDQPQHF. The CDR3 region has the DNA TGTGCCAGCAAAAGGTGGGGGGTAGGGAACAATGACCAGCCCCAGCATTTT.